This TCR beta chain was documented in a study of somatic mutations in cytotoxic T cells in rheumatoid arthritis. Assay used: immunoSEQ multiplex PCR; TCRdb lists only in-frame clones, some missing. The sample includes around 20,000 clones, roughly four fifths of them seen just once. This clone was recorded a few times. The source is a man aged 18 to 30 with rheumatoid arthritis. Source material: CD8+ T cells sorted from blood.

The CDR3 nucleotides are TGCGCCAGCAGGTACCCCCCCTACGAGCAGTACTTC. Residues: CASRYPPYEQYF. The chain joins TRBV5-1 to TRBJ2-7, with no clear D. Germline V lookup: CDR1 SGHRS, CDR2 YFSETQ. This CDR3 has 12 residues. Deletions cut 5 bases from V and 2 bases from J, with 8 bases between.